This entry features one T cell receptor (beta chain) sequence. Repertoires were generated with immunoSEQ multiplex PCR, while TCRdb's copy carries only in-frame clones and drops some. The sample has about 210,000 clones; roughly 80% are singletons. This record comes from a study of blood T cell repertoires in COVID-19. J was trimmed by 5 bases and V by 11 bases; bases with no gene match: 11. CDR3 size: 13 residues. CDR1 and CDR2 (germline): ENHRY, SYGVKD. Sequenced input: peripheral blood. The clonotype was recovered from a woman over 75 with COVID-19, enrolled during active disease. This sequence joins TRBV10-3 and TRBJ2-7; TRBD2 aligns across 8 bases. The CDR3 spells CASTWRGDHEQYF. The DNA of the CDR3 is TGTGCCTCTACGTGGCGGGGGGACCACGAGCAGTACTTC.